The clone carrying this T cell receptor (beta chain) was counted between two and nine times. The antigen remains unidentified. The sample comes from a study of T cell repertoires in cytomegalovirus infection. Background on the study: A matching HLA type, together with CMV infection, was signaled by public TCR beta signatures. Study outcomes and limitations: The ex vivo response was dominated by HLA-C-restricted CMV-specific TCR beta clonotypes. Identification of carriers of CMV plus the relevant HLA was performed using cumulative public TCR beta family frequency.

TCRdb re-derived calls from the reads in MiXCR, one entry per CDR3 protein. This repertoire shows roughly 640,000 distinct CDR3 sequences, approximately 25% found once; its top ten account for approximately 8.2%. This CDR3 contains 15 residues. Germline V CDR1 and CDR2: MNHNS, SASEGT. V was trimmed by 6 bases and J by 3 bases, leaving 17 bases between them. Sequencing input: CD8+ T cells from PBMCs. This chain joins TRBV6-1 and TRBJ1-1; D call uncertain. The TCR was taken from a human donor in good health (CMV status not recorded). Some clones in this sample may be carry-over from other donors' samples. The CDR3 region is CASRPWGGRDTEAFF. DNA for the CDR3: TGTGCCAGCAGGCCCTGGGGAGGTCGGGACACTGAAGCTTTCTTT.